One sample yielded the 26 T cell receptor beta chains listed below, sequenced in a study of T cell responses to AZD1222 COVID-19 vaccine. TCRdb's table, derived via immunoSEQ multiplex PCR, lists solely in-frame clones and lacks some. The data show more than 50,000 clones, with 79% seen just once and approximately 23% held by the top ten. The sample was peripheral blood, taken on day 0 of MenACWY control vaccination. The source of these receptors is an adult in good health.

The J gene is TRBJ2-1, the V gene TRBV4-1, with 7 positions matching TRBD2. Trimming at V came to 3 bases and at J to 5 bases, leaving 7 bases not matched to a gene. Germline CDR1 reads MGHRA; CDR2 reads YSYEKL. The CDR3 is 15 amino acids. The chain's CDR3 is CASSQVGTIHNEQFF. CDR3 nucleotide sequence: TGCGCCAGCAGCCAGGTCGGGACTATTCACAATGAGCAGTTCTTC.

The rearrangement links TRBV11-2 to TRBJ1-2; D not certain. CDR3 length: 13 residues. Germline CDR1 SGHAT, CDR2 FQNNGV. V lost 5 bases, J lost 8 bases, and 15 bases lay in between. The CDR3 coding sequence is TGTGCCAGCAGCCTTCTTTTGAGTAAGGGCTACACCTTC. Protein: CASSLLLSKGYTF.

The chain joins TRBV6-1 to TRBJ1-1; no clear D. Looked up from germline, CDR1 is MNHNS and CDR2 is SASEGT. There are 13 residues in the CDR3. V lost 3 bases and J lost 4, with 9 bases in between. CDR3 sequence: CASSETYITEAFF. The CDR3 DNA follows: TGTGCCAGCAGTGAGACATATATCACTGAAGCTTTCTTT.

This clone was detected only once. J is TRBJ1-5 and V is TRBV28, with D possibly being TRBD1 (5 bases). This CDR3 is built from 16 residues. The germline V gene has CDR1 MDHEN and CDR2 SYDVKM. The ends were cut back, 1 base at V and 1 base at J, with 11 bases in the middle. The CDR3 region is CASSLSGGLSNQPQHF. CDR3 nucleotide sequence: TGTGCCAGCAGTTTATCGGGGGGGTTGAGCAATCAGCCCCAGCATTTT.

This chain uses TRBV7-6 with TRBJ1-1, with a tentative D call TRBD1 (5 bases). The CDR3 contains 15 residues. Germline-derived CDR1 and CDR2 are SGHVS and FNYEAQ. Trimming took 1 base from V and 2 from J, leaving 11 bases between them. Here the CDR3 DNA reads TGTGCCAGCAGCTTAGAGGCAGGGATTAACACTGAAGCTTTCTTT. It codes for CASSLEAGINTEAFF.

The chain is built from TRBV2 and TRBJ2-2, with a possible D match to TRBD1 (6 bases). V shed 2 bases and J shed 1 base, with 8 bases lying between them. The CDR3 length is 15 residues. Per germline, CDR1 SNHLY and CDR2 FYNNEI. CDR3: CASSERTENTGELFF. CDR3 coding DNA: TGTGCCAGCAGTGAAAGGACAGAGAACACCGGGGAGCTGTTTTTT.

The chain joins TRBV11-1 to TRBJ1-4; D remains unclear. This CDR3 comprises 15 residues. The V end was cut by 2 bases, the J end by 8 bases, with 15 bases between. Germline values: CDR1 SGHAT, CDR2 FQDESV (reference sequence). The CDR3 nucleotides read TGTGCCAGCAGCTTAAACAACGGAGGTCGGGAAAAACTGTTTTTT. It is translated as CASSLNNGGREKLFF.

This sequence joins TRBV7-6 and TRBJ2-3; TRBD1 is a possible D gene (6 bases). Germline V gene data show CDR1 as SGHVS and CDR2 as FNYEAQ. Trimming cost V 3 bases and J 8 bases, with 12 bases left between them. This CDR3 region has 13 residues. This CDR3 is CASSLGQSGTQYF. The CDR3 bases are TGTGCCAGCAGCTTGGGACAATCGGGTACGCAGTATTTT.

This clone was observed a single time. V usage is TRBV7-3 and J usage is TRBJ2-3; 9 bases align to TRBD2. The ends lost 5 bases at V and 1 base at J; junction bases unmatched: 7. The CDR3 runs to 16 residues. Germline V gene sequence: CDR1 SGHTA, CDR2 FQGTGA. CDR3 protein: CASSPHASGGTDTQYF. CDR3 DNA sequence: TGTGCCAGCAGCCCCCACGCTAGCGGGGGCACAGATACGCAGTATTTT.

This clone came up a few times. J is TRBJ2-1 and V is TRBV5-1; 7 nucleotides agree with TRBD2. Per germline, CDR1 SGHRS and CDR2 YFSETQ. This CDR3 has 15 amino acids. Germline trimming cut 0 bases from V and 8 bases from J; bases unmatched to any gene: 8. This CDR3 is CASSLGLAEVDEQFF. Written as DNA, the CDR3 is TGCGCCAGCAGCTTGGGACTAGCTGAGGTGGATGAGCAGTTCTTC.

The count of this clone is one. The CDR3 nucleotides are TGTGCCAGCAGCTTAGGTACTAAAGAGACCCAGTACTTC. Translated, it gives CASSLGTKETQYF. The chain joins TRBV11-3 to TRBJ2-5; D gene uncertain. V was cut by 1 base and J by 3 bases, with 6 bases left in between. The CDR3 has 13 amino acids. Germline V CDR1 and CDR2: SGHNT, YENEEA.

The chain has TRBV19 and TRBJ1-1, with 8 bases aligning to TRBD1. Germline assignment: CDR1 LNHDA and CDR2 SQIVND (reference sequence). V trimming: 5 bases; J trimming: 1 base; junction bases outside the gene matches: 6. This CDR3 comprises 15 residues. The CDR3, as DNA: TGTGCCAGTAGTTCGACAGGGGTCTCGAACACTGAAGCTTTCTTT. It is translated as CASSSTGVSNTEAFF.

The genes are TRBV30 and TRBJ2-2, with 9 bases lining up with TRBD1. The germline V gene has CDR1 GTSNPN and CDR2 SVGIG (reference sequence). The CDR3 length is 17 residues. The V gene end was trimmed by 5 bases and the J gene end by 1 base; junction bases not matched to a gene: 11. The chain's CDR3 is CAWVKQGALLNTGELFF. Written as DNA, the CDR3 is TGTGCCTGGGTGAAACAGGGGGCCCTTTTGAACACCGGGGAGCTGTTTTTT.

This rearrangement joins TRBV29-1 to TRBJ2-1; 9 bases line up with TRBD2. Trimming removed 5 bases from V and 10 bases from J; junction bases left unmatched: 12. The CDR3 covers 14 residues. CDR1 SQVTM and CDR2 ANQGSEA come from the germline V gene. Here the CDR3 reads CSVTASGDLGEQFF. In DNA form, the CDR3 reads TGCAGCGTTACGGCTAGCGGGGACCTCGGGGAGCAGTTCTTC.

The V call is TRBV19, the J call TRBJ1-2, with 10 positions matching TRBD1. This CDR3 is 15 amino acids long. Germline CDR1 is LNHDA and CDR2 is SQIVND (reference sequence). V shed 4 bases, J shed 9 bases, and the junction held 11 bases outside the gene matches. CDR3 DNA: TGTGCCAGTAGTAGACCCGGGACAGGGGTGTCACGCTACACCTTC. It is translated as CASSRPGTGVSRYTF.

This clone was found once. The V call is TRBV30, the J call TRBJ1-2; 7 bases map to TRBD1. J gave up 2 bases and V 3 bases, and 6 bases lay outside the gene matches. This CDR3 spans 14 amino acids. The germline gives CDR1 GTSNPN, CDR2 SVGIG (reference sequence). The CDR3 protein is CAWRADRVNYGYTF. As DNA, the CDR3 is TGTGCCTGGAGGGCCGACAGGGTGAACTATGGCTACACCTTC.

V is TRBV6-1 and J is TRBJ2-7, with D maybe TRBD2 (6 bases). The V gene lost 4 bases and the J gene lost 3 bases, with 16 bases spanning the gap. The germline CDR1 and CDR2 sequences are MNHNS and SASEGT. The CDR3 is 15 residues long. The CDR3 sequence is CASSGAGVLDYEQYF. The CDR3 nucleotides are TGTGCCAGCAGTGGAGCGGGTGTCTTAGACTACGAGCAGTACTTC.

The V and J genes are TRBV29-1 and TRBJ2-7; D assignment may be TRBD1 or TRBD2 (5 bases each). Germline V CDR1 and CDR2: SQVTM, ANQGSEA. CDR3 length equals 12 residues. V dropped 6 bases and J dropped 1 base, with 10 bases sitting between them. As DNA, the CDR3 is TGCAGCGTAAACGAGGGGTCCTACGAGCAGTACTTC. Its translation: CSVNEGSYEQYF.

The chain recombines TRBV11-2 with TRBJ1-1; perhaps TRBD1 as D (6 bases). Looked up from germline, CDR1 is SGHAT and CDR2 is FQNNGV. V was cut by 4 bases and J by 7 bases, with 22 bases left in between. The length of the CDR3 is 16 residues. The CDR3 loop is CASSSLKTGLGNEAFF. The CDR3 DNA reads as TGTGCCAGCAGCTCCTTGAAAACAGGGTTAGGGAATGAAGCTTTCTTT. The whole variable domain, filled in from reference TRBV11-2 and TRBJ1-1, reads EAGVAQSPRYKIIEKRQSVAFWCNPISGHATLYWYQQILGQGPKLLIQFQNNGVVDDSQLPKDRFSAERLKGVDSTLKIQPAKLEDSAVYLCASSSLKTGLGNEAFFGQGTRLTVV.

V gene TRBV6-5 combines with J gene TRBJ1-2; a weak D match, TRBD1 (6 bases). Germline values: CDR1 MNHEY, CDR2 SVGAGI. The CDR3 has 15 amino acids. V shed 6 bases and J shed 5 bases, with 19 bases lying between them. The CDR3 region is CASRLVTGRRYGYTF. The CDR3 DNA reads as TGTGCCAGCAGACTAGTGACAGGTCGGAGATATGGCTACACCTTC.

This sequence joins TRBV2 and TRBJ2-1; D is unresolved. The CDR3 is 13 amino acids. Germline CDR1 reads SNHLY; CDR2 reads FYNNEI. V lost 4 bases to trimming and J lost 6 bases, with 10 bases between them. Written as DNA, the CDR3 is TGTGCCAGCAGTGGGACGAATGGCAATGAGCAGTTCTTC. Translating it yields CASSGTNGNEQFF.

The V call is TRBV12-3 or TRBV12-4, the J call TRBJ1-1; no reliable D call. V lost 2 bases to trimming and J lost 11 bases, with 12 bases between them. This CDR3 has 12 residues. The DNA for the CDR3 is TGTGCCAGCAGTTTAAGCGCAGGTTGGGCTTTCTTT. This sequence encodes CASSLSAGWAFF.

This clone was seen more than once but under ten times. The sample contains more than one DNA sequence encoding this CDR3. CDR3 loop: CASSYSGLAGVYNEQFF. The CDR3 bases are TGTGCCAGCAGTTATTCGGGACTAGCGGGGGTTTACAATGAGCAGTTCTTC. The chain couples TRBV2 to TRBJ2-1; the match to TRBD2 covers 14 bases. This CDR3 contains 17 residues. The germline gives CDR1 SNHLY, CDR2 FYNNEI. The V gene end was trimmed by 5 bases and the J gene end by 4 bases; junction bases not matched to a gene: 7.

This sequence joins TRBV28 and TRBJ1-6, with D maybe TRBD1 (5 bases). The V gene's germline CDR1 is MDHEN and CDR2 SYDVKM. V lost 6 bases and J lost 9, with 15 bases in between. The CDR3 loop spans 14 amino acids. As DNA, the CDR3 is TGTGCCAGCAGGGCGGGACTCCAAGGTTCACCCCTCCACTTT. It yields the protein CASRAGLQGSPLHF.

The V gene is TRBV7-9, the J gene TRBJ1-1, with 7 bases matching TRBD1. Germline CDR1 and CDR2: SEHNR and FQNEAQ (reference sequence). Trimming at V came to 3 bases and at J to 5 bases, leaving 6 bases not matched to a gene. The CDR3 consists of 14 residues. The CDR3 spells CASSLAGGETEAFF. CDR3 DNA sequence: TGTGCCAGCAGCTTGGCAGGGGGAGAGACTGAAGCTTTCTTT.

This chain connects TRBV6-2 or TRBV6-3 to TRBJ2-3, with 8 nucleotides matching TRBD1. This CDR3 region has 14 residues. The germline CDR1 and CDR2 sequences are MNHEY and SVGEGT. With V trimmed by 4 bases and J by 7 bases, 7 bases remained unmatched. The CDR3 reads CASSSRTGFNTQYF. The CDR3, as DNA: TGTGCCAGCAGTTCCCGGACAGGGTTTAATACGCAGTATTTT.